These 4 T cell receptor beta chains share one sample of origin, sequenced in a study of blood T cell repertoires in COVID-19 (dated by TCRdb to about 2020). Library method: the immunoSEQ multiplex PCR assay. TCRdb holds this immuneACCESS table with in-frame rearrangements only. Some clones are missing; in checked studies, unresolved V genes explain under half, and the rest has no known cause. This sample has 100,000 to 120,000 clones in its table, and roughly 87% of those were observed once. 4.5% to 5% of the sample is in the top ten clones. Sequenced input: peripheral blood. These receptors all come from a human donor in a cohort sampled during active COVID-19.

The chain carries TRBV18 and TRBJ2-1, with D possibly matching TRBD1 (5 bases). The CDR3 sequence is 15 residues long. Germline loops: CDR1 KGHSH, CDR2 LQKENI. V shed 3 bases and J shed 5 bases, with 14 bases lying between them. CDR3 nucleotide sequence: TGTGCCAGCTCACCCAGCCGGACACCGAACAATGAGCAGTTCTTC. Its protein is CASSPSRTPNNEQFF.

This chain joins TRBV6-5 and TRBJ1-4; 9 bases are a match to TRBD1. Germline V gives CDR1 MNHEY, CDR2 SVGAGI. Losses at the gene ends were 4 bases for V and 8 bases for J; bases not matched to a gene: 8. The CDR3 has 15 amino acids. The DNA of the CDR3 is TGTGCCAGCAGTTCCGGACAGGGGAGGTGGGAAAAACTGTTTTTT. Protein product: CASSSGQGRWEKLFF.

This clone was observed once. The V gene is TRBV11-2, the J gene TRBJ2-7; D is unclear. Between the trimmed V and J ends, which lost 4 bases and 3 bases, there was a span of 4 bases. The CDR3 is made up of 11 amino acids. Germline V CDR1 and CDR2: SGHAT, FQNNGV. This CDR3 is CASSYNYEQYF. CDR3 in DNA: TGTGCCAGCAGCTACAACTACGAGCAGTACTTC. The full variable domain, rest sourced from reference TRBV11-2 and TRBJ2-7, is EAGVAQSPRYKIIEKRQSVAFWCNPISGHATLYWYQQILGQGPKLLIQFQNNGVVDDSQLPKDRFSAERLKGVDSTLKIQPAKLEDSAVYLCASSYNYEQYFGPGTRLTVT.

This chain uses TRBV7-2 with TRBJ2-7, with 8 bases identical to TRBD1. This CDR3 spans 12 amino acids. Germline V CDR1 and CDR2: SGHTA, FQGNSA. V was clipped by 5 bases and J by 6 bases; unmatched bases: 3. CDR3 loop: CASSRTGSEQYF. CDR3 DNA: TGTGCCAGCAGCCGGACAGGGTCCGAGCAGTACTTC.